Presented here are 28 T cell receptor beta chains from one specimen sequenced in a study of read filtering for tumor transcriptome and immune sequencing. From 350 to 500 ng of RNA, a library with molecular barcoded alpha/delta and beta/gamma adaptors was made. MiXCR, applied by TCRdb to the reads, yields one record per CDR3 protein. The table includes more than 100,000 distinct CDR3 sequences, around 13% detected once. The source material was a population of CD138-negative cells sorted from bone marrow. These receptor sequences come from a donor aged 40 or over with multiple myeloma.

V usage is TRBV19 and J usage is TRBJ2-2; 11 nucleotides align to TRBD1. V trimming: 10 bases; J trimming: 5 bases; junction bases outside the gene matches: 6. There are 14 residues in the CDR3. The germline V gene encodes CDR1 LNHDA and CDR2 SQIVND (reference sequence). The CDR3 region has the DNA TGTGCCACCAAGGGACAGGGGGGGACCGGGGAGCTGTTTTTT. It yields the protein CATKGQGGTGELFF.

This clonotype was detected a few times. This chain joins TRBV7-8 and TRBJ1-3; 7 bases agree with TRBD1. V lost 4 bases to trimming and J lost 0 bases; unmatched junction nucleotides: 3. This CDR3 has 15 amino acids. Germline CDR1 is SGHVS and CDR2 is FQNEAQ. This CDR3 is CASSSDRVSGNTIYF. The CDR3 DNA reads TGTGCCAGCAGCTCAGACAGGGTCTCTGGAAACACCATATATTTT.

This clonotype was seen at least ten times. As DNA, the CDR3 is TGTGCCAGCAGCGCCTCGGTGGGCACAGCCGGGGAGCTGTTTTTT. Protein product: CASSASVGTAGELFF. The rearrangement uses TRBV9 and TRBJ2-2; D ambiguous. CDR1 is SGDLS, CDR2 YYNGEE, per germline. The CDR3 covers 15 residues. Trimming took 3 bases from V and 6 from J, leaving 15 bases between them.

This clonotype was observed a handful of times. The V and J genes are TRBV14 and TRBJ2-5, with 9 bases that match TRBD2. V trimming: 1 base; J trimming: 4 bases; junction bases outside the gene matches: 7. CDR1 is SGHDN, CDR2 FVKESK, per germline. The CDR3 runs 16 residues. CDR3 in amino acids: CASSQGPLAGRETQYF. In DNA, the CDR3 is TGTGCCAGCAGCCAAGGCCCACTAGCGGGTCGAGAGACCCAGTACTTC.

This clonotype has a handful of counts. A much larger clone is a single base away; this may be a read error. The chain links TRBV12-3 or TRBV12-4 to TRBJ2-1, with 10 nucleotides matching TRBD2. V lost 3 bases, J lost 8 bases, and 10 bases stayed unmatched. CDR3 size: 16 residues. The CDR3 nucleotides read TGTGCCAGCAGTTTGGAACGGCTAGCGGGAGTGGATGAGCAGTTCTTC. It yields the protein CASSLERLAGVDEQFF.

Ten or more counts support this clonotype. The V gene is TRBV9, the J gene TRBJ2-1; no firm D call. Trimming shortened V by 3 bases and J by 1 base, and 17 bases separated the two germline ends. The CDR3 loop spans 17 amino acids. Germline assignment: CDR1 SGDLS and CDR2 YYNGEE. The CDR3 nucleotides are TGTGCCAGCAGCGCCCCCCGCTACGGATATTCCTACAATGAGCAGTTCTTC. It translates to CASSAPRYGYSYNEQFF.

At least ten counts were recorded for this clonotype. This chain connects TRBV4-3 to TRBJ2-5, with 10 bases fitting TRBD2. The CDR3 runs to 14 residues. CDR1 and CDR2 (germline): LGHNA, YSLEER. J gave up 4 bases and V 1 base, and 0 bases lay outside the gene matches. The CDR3 DNA reads as TGCGCCAGCAGCCAAGGACTAGCGGGAGAGACCCAGTACTTC. This sequence encodes CASSQGLAGETQYF.

Many counts were recorded for this clonotype. The chain uses TRBV10-1 and TRBJ2-1; no reliable D call. Between the trimmed V and J ends, which lost 1 base and 0 bases, there was a span of 10 bases. Per germline, CDR1 WNHNN and CDR2 SYGVQD (reference sequence). The CDR3 consists of 16 residues. The CDR3 spells CASSELASSSYNEQFF. CDR3 in DNA: TGCGCCAGCAGTGAGTTAGCTTCTTCCTCCTACAATGAGCAGTTCTTC.

This clonotype was seen at least ten times. CDR3 sequence (DNA): TGCGCCAGCAGCCAAGTTCTACCACTAGCGGTGCAAGAGACCCAGTACTTC. Residues: CASSQVLPLAVQETQYF. The chain couples TRBV4-1 to TRBJ2-5; 8 nucleotides align to TRBD2. Looked up from germline, CDR1 is MGHRA and CDR2 is YSYEKL. CDR3 length: 17 residues. Unmatched junction bases numbered 9, after V lost 1 base and J lost 2 bases.

This clonotype was observed many times. The chain couples TRBV12-3 or TRBV12-4 to TRBJ2-1; D is uncertain. V was clipped by 7 bases and J by 3 bases, with 10 bases between them. CDR3 length equals 13 residues. DNA of the CDR3: TGTGCCAGCACCCCGGGTGGCTACAATGAGCAGTTCTTC. Translated, it gives CASTPGGYNEQFF.

The rearrangement links TRBV29-1 to TRBJ2-7, with D unresolved. CDR1 SQVTM and CDR2 ANQGSEA come from the germline V gene. V was clipped by 7 bases and J by 2 bases, with 18 bases between them. The CDR3 totals 14 residues. CDR3 bases: TGCAGCGCTGAGTTAGGGATTTCAGCCTACGAGCAGTACTTC. Its protein product is CSAELGISAYEQYF.

This clonotype has only a few counts. This chain uses TRBV6-2 or TRBV6-3 with TRBJ2-5; TRBD2 aligns across 7 bases. CDR1 and CDR2 from the germline V gene are MNHEY and SVGEGT. The CDR3 contains 16 residues. Losses at the gene ends were 5 bases for V and 2 bases for J; bases not matched to a gene: 11. CDR3 nucleotide sequence: TGTGCCAGCAGTCAATCTTCGACTAGCTTACAAGAGACCCAGTACTTC. Encoded protein: CASSQSSTSLQETQYF.

The chain has TRBV6-5 and TRBJ2-7; 8 bases fit TRBD2. V lost 5 bases, J lost 3 bases, and 12 bases stayed unmatched. The CDR3 spans 16 residues. Germline V lookup: CDR1 MNHEY, CDR2 SVGAGI. The CDR3 bases are TGTGCCAGCAGTGGGAGCGGGGGCGCGAGTTTCTACGAGCAGTACTTC. Translated, it gives CASSGSGGASFYEQYF.

The gene calls are TRBV11-2 and TRBJ2-1; D could derive from TRBD1 or TRBD2 (5 bases each). The CDR3 is made up of 16 amino acids. V lost 3 bases and J lost 0, with 12 bases in between. Germline lookup yields CDR1 SGHAT and CDR2 FQNNGV. CDR3 sequence reads: CASSFGTEASYNEQFF. CDR3 coding DNA: TGTGCCAGCAGCTTTGGGACGGAAGCCTCCTACAATGAGCAGTTCTTC.

Worth noting for this clonotype: Just one base apart from a much larger clone, this may be a read error. This rearrangement joins TRBV29-1 to TRBJ2-1; D perhaps matches TRBD1 (5 bases). Germline CDR1 SQVTM, CDR2 ANQGSEA. Between the trimmed V and J ends, which lost 6 bases and 4 bases, there was a span of 19 bases. The CDR3 spans 15 residues. The CDR3 here is CSVAAGSQGYNEQFF. CDR3 nucleotides: TGCAGCGTGGCAGCCGGGTCCCAGGGATACAATGAGCAGTTCTTC.

Ten or more counts support this clonotype. V gene TRBV20-1 combines with J gene TRBJ2-1; D unresolved. V shed 3 bases and J shed 5 bases, with 8 bases lying between them. Germline-derived CDR1 and CDR2 are DFQATT and SNEGSKA (reference sequence). This CDR3 comprises 12 residues. The CDR3 is CSASPDNNEQFF. CDR3 in DNA: TGCAGTGCTAGTCCGGATAACAATGAGCAGTTCTTC.

There are many counts of this clonotype. The chain's CDR3 is CSARGSGGTGELFF. DNA for the CDR3: TGCAGTGCTAGAGGGAGCGGGGGGACCGGGGAGCTGTTTTTT. V gene TRBV20-1 combines with J gene TRBJ2-2, with 9 bases matching TRBD2. There are 14 residues in the CDR3. V shed 1 base, J shed 5 bases, and the junction held 2 bases outside the gene matches. The germline CDR1 and CDR2 sequences are DFQATT and SNEGSKA (reference sequence).

This clonotype showed up many times. The genes are TRBV7-2 and TRBJ1-2, with TRBD1 as a possible D gene (5 bases). The V gene lost 6 bases and the J gene lost 4 bases, with 18 bases spanning the gap. The germline CDR1 and CDR2 sequences are SGHTA and FQGNSA. The CDR3 totals 15 residues. CDR3 DNA sequence: TGTGCCAGCAGATCCGATTCTGACAGATCCTATGGCTACACCTTC. Protein sequence: CASRSDSDRSYGYTF.

This clonotype was counted ten times or more. The chain has TRBV5-1 and TRBJ2-5; 8 nucleotides align to TRBD2. The junction had 12 bases not matched to a gene; V was cut back by 4 bases and J by 7 bases. Germline V gene data show CDR1 as SGHRS and CDR2 as YFSETQ. The CDR3 has 15 amino acids. CDR3 nucleotide sequence: TGCGCCAGCAGCCGCGGACTAGCCGGGAGGAGGACCCAGTACTTC. Its translation: CASSRGLAGRRTQYF.

This clonotype came up many times. The chain links TRBV6-2 or TRBV6-3 to TRBJ1-2; 7 bases fit TRBD1. The CDR3 extends over 14 amino acids. From germline, CDR1 is MNHEY and CDR2 SVGEGT. V was clipped by 7 bases and J by 2 bases; unmatched bases: 7. Here the CDR3 DNA reads TGTGCCAGCAATCGGGACAGCGTGAACTATGGCTACACCTTC. Translation gives CASNRDSVNYGYTF.

This clonotype was seen many times. This chain joins TRBV7-8 and TRBJ2-1; the match to TRBD2 covers 10 bases. The CDR3 runs to 16 residues. Trimming cost V 4 bases and J 2 bases; bases outside gene matches: 5. The germline V gene encodes CDR1 SGHVS and CDR2 FQNEAQ. The CDR3 sequence is CASSSPGLATYNEQFF. The DNA for the CDR3 is TGTGCCAGCAGCTCTCCGGGACTAGCGACCTACAATGAGCAGTTCTTC.

This clonotype occurred many times. The chain links TRBV29-1 to TRBJ2-3; 7 nucleotides line up with TRBD2. V gave up 4 bases and J gave up 4 bases; unmatched junction bases: 2. CDR3 length equals 12 residues. Germline CDR1 is SQVTM and CDR2 is ANQGSEA. The DNA of the CDR3 is TGCAGCGTTGTGCGGGGGTCAGATACGCAGTATTTT. Translated: CSVVRGSDTQYF.

Ten or more counts support this clonotype. The gene calls are TRBV14 and TRBJ2-7; D perhaps matches TRBD2 (7 bases). Germline CDR1 reads SGHDN; CDR2 reads FVKESK. With 4 bases removed from V and 6 bases from J, the gap between germline ends came to 13 bases. The CDR3 sequence is 13 residues long. CDR3 DNA sequence: TGTGCCAGCAGCCCTCTGGGGGGGGCCGAGCAGTACTTC. It yields the protein CASSPLGGAEQYF.

This clonotype has a count of ten or more. The chain uses TRBV24-1 and TRBJ1-1; the match to TRBD1 covers 8 bases. Germline V gene lookup returns CDR1 KGHDR and CDR2 SFDVKD. The CDR3 sequence is 13 residues long. The trim removed 9 bases at V and 7 bases at J, leaving 9 bases unmatched. The CDR3 loop is CATGPDRDIEAFF. As DNA, the CDR3 is TGTGCCACCGGCCCGGACAGGGATATTGAAGCTTTCTTT.

This clonotype was observed many times. V usage is TRBV7-2 and J usage is TRBJ2-3, with D perhaps TRBD2 (6 bases). In germline, CDR1 is SGHTA, CDR2 FQGNSA. This CDR3 spans 15 amino acids. Trimming removed 3 bases at V and 0 bases at J, with 10 bases between. This CDR3 reads CASSFRRGSTDTQYF. DNA for the CDR3: TGTGCCAGCAGCTTTCGGCGGGGCAGCACAGATACGCAGTATTTT.

The chain joins TRBV29-1 to TRBJ2-1; 10 bases are shared with TRBD2. With V trimmed by 7 bases and J by 4 bases, 10 bases remained unmatched. The CDR3 has 15 amino acids. The germline V gene encodes CDR1 SQVTM and CDR2 ANQGSEA. Written as DNA, the CDR3 is TGCAGCGGCGCCTCCGGGACTAGCGAATACAATGAGCAGTTCTTC. Translated: CSGASGTSEYNEQFF.

This clonotype has ten or more counts. The chain recombines TRBV9 with TRBJ2-1, with unresolved D. The CDR3 runs 13 residues. V was cut by 0 bases and J by 5 bases, with 6 bases left in between. Per the germline V gene, CDR1 is SGDLS and CDR2 is YYNGEE. In DNA, the CDR3 is TGTGCCAGCAGCGTAGACAGCGACAATGAGCAGTTCTTC. It yields the protein CASSVDSDNEQFF. Full variable domain (rest looked up from reference TRBV9 and TRBJ2-1): DSGVTQTPKHLITATGQRVTLRCSPRSGDLSVYWYQQSLDQGLQFLIQYYNGEERAKGNILERFSAQQFPDLHSELNLSSLELGDSALYFCASSVDSDNEQFFGPGTRLTVL.

This clonotype was seen ten or more times. V usage is TRBV7-2 and J usage is TRBJ1-4; D possibly corresponds to TRBD1 (6 bases). Looked up from germline, CDR1 is SGHTA and CDR2 is FQGNSA. The germline V and J ends were trimmed by 3 bases and 3 bases, with 11 bases remaining between them. The CDR3 totals 15 residues. This CDR3 reads CASSFSGAPNEKLFF. The CDR3 bases are TGTGCCAGCAGCTTTTCGGGGGCTCCTAATGAAAAACTGTTTTTT.